This T cell receptor beta chain was captured in a study of Ad26.COV2.S vaccination and SARS-CoV-2 variants. Study background: Donor got 5x10^10 or 1x10^11 viral particles of Ad26.COV2.S.

TCRdb's copy holds only in-frame clones and misses some; the assay was immunoSEQ multiplex PCR. The sample has 350,000 to 400,000 clones; around nine tenths are singletons. Regarding treatment: around 19 received Ad26.COV2.S at low or high dose, single or two shots; about 5 received placebo; per-sample allocation not given. Sampling took place 63 days after the first vaccine or placebo injection. Germline V lookup: CDR1 SGHVS, CDR2 FQNEAQ. The CDR3 spans 15 residues. The J segment lost 2 bases and the V segment lost 4 bases, leaving 3 bases of the junction unmatched. The chain is built from TRBV7-8 and TRBJ2-1; 9 positions match TRBD2. Sequenced here: peripheral blood, sampled in a trial of Ad26.COV2.S vaccine versus placebo. This TCR was sampled from a person aged 18-65 years who received the Ad26.COV2.S COVID-19 vaccine or a placebo. In DNA, the CDR3 is TGTGCCAGCAGCTCCCGACTAGCGGCCTACAATGAGCAGTTCTTC. Its protein is CASSSRLAAYNEQFF.